The TCR beta chain under discussion was sequenced for a study of molecular identifiers for immune sequencing clone quantification. Whole-study findings and limits: Whereas naive cells kept under 1% of molecules in clones above 20 RNA copies, such clones held over 98% in effectors. Detectable among about a million naive cells, according to reports, was Jurkat TCR RNA spiked in from one cell.

Comments on this clonotype: Its antigen is undetermined.

Methods described previously, with TCR primers listed, were used for bulk TCR libraries. MiXCR was run by TCRdb on the PCR reads, yielding one entry per CDR3 protein. The sample has about 500,000 distinct CDR3 sequences, around 23% seen once. Sorting defined naive CD8 T cells as CD8+CD4-CCR7+CD45RA+. CDR3 length: 12 residues. Trimming cost V 5 bases and J 1 base, with 8 bases left between them. Germline V gene data show CDR1 as GTSNPN and CDR2 as SVGIG (reference sequence). Sequencing was performed on naive CD8+ T cells from blood, with Jurkat cell RNA spiked in. Subset indicated: FACS-sorted CD8+CD4-CCR7+CD45RA+ naive T cells. This clonotype was obtained from a human donor in good health. Some libraries in this study had Jurkat cell RNA spiked in. The chain recombines TRBV30 with TRBJ2-5; a possible D gene is TRBD2 (6 bases). Written as DNA, the CDR3 is TGTGCCTGGGCCGGGAGCCAAGAGACCCAGTACTTC. Translation gives CAWAGSQETQYF.